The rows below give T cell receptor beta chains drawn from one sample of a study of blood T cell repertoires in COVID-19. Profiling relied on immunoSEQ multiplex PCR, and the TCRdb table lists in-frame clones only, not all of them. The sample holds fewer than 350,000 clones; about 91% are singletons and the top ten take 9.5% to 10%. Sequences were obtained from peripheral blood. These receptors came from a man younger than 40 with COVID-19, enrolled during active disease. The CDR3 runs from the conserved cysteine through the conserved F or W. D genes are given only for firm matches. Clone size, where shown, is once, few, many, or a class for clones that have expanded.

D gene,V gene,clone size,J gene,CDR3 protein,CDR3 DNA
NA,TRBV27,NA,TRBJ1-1,CATLDLKDEAFF,TGTGCCACCCTAGACTTGAAAGATGAAGCTTTCTTT
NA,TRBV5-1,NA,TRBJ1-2,CASSQNYRDSNTF,TGCGCCAGCAGCCAAAACTACAGGGATTCGAACACCTTC
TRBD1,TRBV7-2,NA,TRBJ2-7,CASSLPGQGRSYEQYF,TGTGCCAGCAGCTTACCCGGACAGGGCAGATCCTACGAGCAGTACTTC
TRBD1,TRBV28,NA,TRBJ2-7,CASSLEGTGVWEQYF,TGTGCCAGCAGTTTAGAAGGGACAGGGGTTTGGGAGCAGTACTTC
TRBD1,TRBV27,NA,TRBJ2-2,CASRTGQGDTGELFF,TGTGCCAGCAGGACCGGACAGGGAGACACCGGGGAGCTGTTTTTT
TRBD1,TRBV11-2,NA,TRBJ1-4,CASTTQGASNNEKLFF,TGTGCCAGCACCACACAGGGGGCCTCGAATAATGAAAAACTGTTTTTT
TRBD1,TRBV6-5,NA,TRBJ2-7,CASSYSVRDSEQYF,TGTGCCAGCAGTTACTCCGTACGGGACAGCGAGCAGTACTTC
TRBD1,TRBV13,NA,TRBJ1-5,CASSFQGQGLNQPQHF,TGTGCCAGCAGCTTTCAGGGACAGGGGCTCAATCAGCCCCAGCATTTT
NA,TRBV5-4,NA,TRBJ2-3,CASSLVADTDTQYF,TGTGCCAGCAGCTTGGTAGCGGACACAGATACGCAGTATTTT
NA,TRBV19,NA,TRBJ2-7,CASSTPGLSSYEQYF,TGTGCCAGTAGTACCCCGGGTCTCAGCTCCTACGAGCAGTACTTC
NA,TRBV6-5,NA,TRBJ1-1,CASSYRQGNTEAFF,TGTGCCAGCAGTTACAGGCAGGGGAACACTGAAGCTTTCTTT
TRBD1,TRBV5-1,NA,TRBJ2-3,CASSPDRVVADTQYF,TGCGCCAGCAGTCCCGACAGGGTAGTTGCAGATACGCAGTATTTT
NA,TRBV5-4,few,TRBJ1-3,CASSLAGGTGNTIYF,TGTGCCAGCAGCTTGGCCGGGGGAACTGGAAACACCATATATTTT
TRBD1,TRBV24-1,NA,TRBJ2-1,CATSDVQGANPYNEQFF,TGTGCCACCAGTGACGTACAGGGGGCTAATCCCTACAATGAGCAGTTCTTC
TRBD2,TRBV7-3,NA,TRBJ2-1,CASSHGTSGNEQFF,TGTGCCAGCAGCCATGGGACTAGTGGCAATGAGCAGTTCTTC
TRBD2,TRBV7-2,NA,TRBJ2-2,CASSLGSSGRIGELFF,TGTGCCAGCAGCTTAGGTAGTAGCGGGAGAATTGGGGAGCTGTTTTTT
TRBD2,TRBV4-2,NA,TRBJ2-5,CASSQELAGGETQYF,TGTGCCAGCAGCCAAGAACTAGCGGGAGGAGAGACCCAGTACTTC
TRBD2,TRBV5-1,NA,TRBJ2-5,CASFGGLAAQETQYF,TGCGCCAGCTTTGGGGGACTAGCGGCCCAAGAGACCCAGTACTTC
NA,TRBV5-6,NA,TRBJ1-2,CASSFSQGNYGYTF,TGTGCCAGCAGCTTTTCTCAGGGGAACTATGGCTACACCTTC
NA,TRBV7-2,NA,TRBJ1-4,CASSPRDGATNEKLFF,TGTGCCAGCAGCCCGCGGGACGGAGCAACTAATGAAAAACTGTTTTTT
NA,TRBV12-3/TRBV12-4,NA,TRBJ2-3,CASRMTGRDTQYF,TGTGCCAGCAGAATGACAGGGAGGGATACGCAGTATTTT
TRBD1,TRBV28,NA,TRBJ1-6,CASSSDRATYNSPLHF,TGTGCCAGCAGTTCCGACAGGGCTACCTATAATTCACCCCTCCACTTT
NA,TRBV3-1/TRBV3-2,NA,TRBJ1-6,CASSQDKGGGGIYNSPLHF,TGTGCCAGCAGCCAAGATAAGGGGGGCGGGGGAATCTATAATTCACCCCTCCACTTT
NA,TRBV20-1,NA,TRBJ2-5,CSASKGETQYF,TGCAGTGCTAGTAAGGGGGAGACCCAGTACTTC
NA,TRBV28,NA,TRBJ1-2,CAQQVSYGYTF,TGTGCCCAGCAGGTCAGCTATGGCTACACCTTC
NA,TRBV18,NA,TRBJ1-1,CASSDTENTEAFF,TGTGCCAGCTCAGATACAGAGAACACTGAAGCTTTCTTT
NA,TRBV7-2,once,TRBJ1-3,CASSLKQSGNTIYF,TGTGCCAGCAGCTTAAAACAGTCAGGAAACACCATATATTTT
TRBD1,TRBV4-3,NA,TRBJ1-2,CASSQSRTGGYGYTF,TGCGCCAGCAGCCAATCCCGGACAGGGGGCTATGGCTACACCTTC
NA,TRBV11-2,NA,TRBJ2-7,CASRGVLAKTYEQYF,TGTGCCAGCAGAGGGGTGCTAGCGAAAACCTACGAGCAGTACTTC